This T cell receptor beta chain was identified in a study of tumor and adjacent non-tumor tissue in lung cancer. Study as a whole: The cohort had 12 adenocarcinoma, a couple of squamous cell and 1 small cell patients. Samples averaged about 4.2 million productive TCRbeta reads each.

The CDR3 consists of 14 residues. V was trimmed by 5 bases and J by 8 bases, leaving 19 bases between them. CDR1 and CDR2 from the germline V gene are DFQATT and SNEGSKA (reference sequence). The template was RNA from unsorted bulk tissue. Of note for this clonotype: Antigen: not known.

Study-level points and caveats: Significantly higher TCR diversity was found in tumor than normal lung. Normal lung showed higher cumulative top 100 clone frequency than tumor.

A modified ARM-PCR protocol with three rounds of nested PCR amplified TCRbeta. Via MiXCR, TCRdb re-called the multiplex PCR reads, giving one row per CDR3 protein. The repertoire holds tens of thousands of distinct CDR3 sequences, with around 75% as singletons. This receptor was identified in a woman aged 50 to 60 with non-small cell lung cancer. V and J are TRBV20-1 and TRBJ2-1; D may be TRBD2 (6 bases). What was sequenced was lung tumor tissue. CDR3 sequence: CSADNTSSSDEQFF. Written as DNA, the CDR3 is TGCAGTGCTGATAATACTAGCAGTAGCGATGAGCAGTTCTTC.